The entry that follows covers one TCR beta chain sequence. Its specificity is not known. The germline V gene has CDR1 MNHEY and CDR2 SMNVEV (reference sequence). Trimming cost V 6 bases and J 6 bases, with 12 bases left between them. The length of the CDR3 is 13 residues. An assay was performed, and its level was deep. Data came from immunoSEQ multiplex PCR; TCRdb stores just in-frame clones and leaves some out. The data show about 380,000 clones, 90% to 98% seen once. This specimen belongs to a study of shared clonotypes between healthy human individuals. General study results and limits: Exclusively blood specimens were collected; tissue repertoires likely differ. Having only a few donors restricted how much genetic and exposure-history diversity was captured.

Sequenced input: memory CD8+ T cells sorted from blood. Subset described: CD45RO+ cells pooled with CCR7-negative TemRA cells. The genes are TRBV27 and TRBJ1-3, with no clear D. This receptor was obtained from a man between 25 and 39 years old in good health. The CDR3 region is CASRRSGQNTIYF. Here the CDR3 DNA reads TGTGCCAGCAGGCGAAGCGGGCAAAACACCATATATTTT.